The 10 T cell receptor beta chains below come from one sample, sequenced in a study of response to subunit inactivated influenza vaccine. TCRdb re-called the RT-PCR reads with MiXCR, one entry per CDR3 protein. Altogether around 850,000 distinct CDR3 sequences are present, approximately 18% being singletons, with the ten largest covering roughly 11%. Specimen: PBMCs from blood, collected 5 days after vaccination. The receptors come from a man aged 45-65 years who received an inactivated influenza vaccine.

The chain joins TRBV6-1 to TRBJ2-1; the match to TRBD1 covers 8 bases. CDR3 length: 16 amino acids. The V segment lost 6 bases and the J segment 3 bases; nucleotides outside the gene matches: 10. CDR1 and CDR2 (germline): MNHNS, SASEGT. The CDR3 protein is CASRGTGRGGYNEQFF. The CDR3 region has the DNA TGTGCCAGCAGGGGGACAGGAAGGGGCGGCTACAATGAGCAGTTCTTC.

The V and J genes are TRBV6-5 and TRBJ2-7; D not certain. Germline V gene data show CDR1 as MNHEY and CDR2 as SVGAGI. Between the trimmed V and J ends, which lost 0 bases and 0 bases, there was a span of 9 bases. This CDR3 region has 15 residues. The CDR3 region is CASSYSGSYSYEQYF. The CDR3 DNA is TGTGCCAGCAGTTACTCTGGTTCCTACTCCTACGAGCAGTACTTC.

The V and J genes are TRBV2 and TRBJ2-5; D may match TRBD1 or TRBD2 (5 bases each). V lost 3 bases, J lost 5 bases, and 13 bases lay in between. This CDR3 is 14 amino acids long. Per germline, CDR1 SNHLY and CDR2 FYNNEI. The CDR3 DNA sequence: TGTGCCAGCAGTGATTGGGGACGCCTGGAGACCCAGTACTTC. Encoded protein: CASSDWGRLETQYF.

V usage is TRBV5-1 and J usage is TRBJ2-1; 10 bases are shared with TRBD1. Germline V CDR1 and CDR2: SGHRS, YFSETQ. This CDR3 comprises 16 residues. The V segment lost 4 bases and the J segment 3 bases; nucleotides outside the gene matches: 7. The CDR3 spells CASSLPGQGYYNEQFF. CDR3 DNA sequence: TGCGCCAGCAGCCTTCCGGGACAGGGGTACTACAATGAGCAGTTCTTC.

A word on this clonotype: Since the CDR3 does not end with the conserved phenylalanine or tryptophan, this likely comes from a read error. It is unclear where the CDR3 begins or ends on the DNA, so no DNA is shown, and the CDR3 is as TCRdb lists it. This chain joins TRBV29-1 and TRBJ2-5; TRBD2, the D gene given by the table, was not confirmed from the DNA. From germline, CDR1 is SQVTM and CDR2 ANQGSEA. Termini included, the CDR3 measures 11 amino acids. CDR3 amino acids: CSVGAGGPELV.

This clonotype was seen a few times. J is TRBJ1-2 and V is TRBV9, with unresolved D. This CDR3 contains 15 residues. Germline V CDR1 and CDR2: SGDLS, YYNGEE. Trimming stripped 0 bases from V and 7 bases from J, with 16 bases between. As DNA, the CDR3 is TGTGCCAGCAGCGTAGCTGAGTCCCGAGGTCGTGGCTACACCTTC. It encodes CASSVAESRGRGYTF.

The sample holds a few counts of this clonotype. V gene TRBV4-2 combines with J gene TRBJ1-4; no clear D. The CDR3 contains 15 residues. V lost 1 base and J lost 7, with 13 bases in between. Germline lookup yields CDR1 LGHNA and CDR2 YNFKEQ. CDR3 sequence (DNA): TGTGCCAGCAGCCAAGTGACTCCTCTCCGTGAAAAACTGTTTTTT. It yields the protein CASSQVTPLREKLFF.

The rearrangement joins TRBV12-3 or TRBV12-4 to TRBJ1-1; TRBD1 matches 8 bases. The CDR3 is 17 amino acids. After removal of 6 bases from V and 0 bases from J, the junction contained 12 bases not matched to a gene. CDR3 nucleotide sequence: TGTGCCAGCAGCGCCTCGGGGACAGGAATTATGAACACTGAAGCTTTCTTT. Amino acid sequence: CASSASGTGIMNTEAFF.

This clonotype was observed a few times. The rearrangement uses TRBV4-2 and TRBJ2-1, with TRBD1 as a possible D gene (6 bases). Germline values: CDR1 LGHNA, CDR2 YNFKEQ. This CDR3 region has 17 residues. Trimming removed 0 bases at V and 0 bases at J, with 12 bases between. The CDR3 coding sequence is TGTGCCAGCAGCCAAGAACACAGGGTCAGCTCCTACAATGAGCAGTTCTTC. Protein product: CASSQEHRVSSYNEQFF.

The V call is TRBV6-1, the J call TRBJ2-2; D is uncertain. CDR3 length: 12 amino acids. V lost 6 bases and J 6 bases, leaving 8 bases between the germline ends. Germline CDR1 is MNHNS and CDR2 is SASEGT. CDR3 sequence reads: CASSAFSGELFF. The CDR3 DNA follows: TGTGCCAGCAGCGCCTTTTCCGGGGAGCTGTTTTTT.